The 25 T cell receptor beta chains given below trace back to one sample, sequenced in a study of T cell responses to AZD1222 COVID-19 vaccine. Clones were read by immunoSEQ multiplex PCR, and TCRdb kept only the in-frame ones, dropping some. The sample shows around 130,000 clones, less than 95% of them seen only once. This sample comprised peripheral blood, obtained 28 days after the second dose of the MenACWY control vaccine. The receptors were gathered from an adult who received the MenACWY meningococcal vaccine as a control.

The CDR3 sequence is CASSLDFGTASQETQYF. In nucleotides, the CDR3 is TGTGCCAGCAGCTTGGATTTTGGGACAGCAAGCCAAGAGACCCAGTACTTC. The chain carries TRBV5-6 and TRBJ2-5, with 7 nucleotides matching TRBD1. This CDR3 comprises 17 residues. V lost 0 bases, J lost 1 base, and 9 bases stayed unmatched. Germline V gene data show CDR1 as SGHDT and CDR2 as YYEEEE.

In its sample, this clone was seen once. V usage is TRBV18 and J usage is TRBJ2-1; TRBD2 agrees at 10 bases. The CDR3 is made up of 16 amino acids. The germline gives CDR1 KGHSH, CDR2 LQKENI. V shed 4 bases and J 4 bases; nucleotides not matched to a gene: 7. The CDR3 DNA sequence: TGTGCCAGCTCACTTACCGGGACTAGCGCTTACAATGAGCAGTTCTTC. Translation gives CASSLTGTSAYNEQFF.

V is TRBV29-1 and J is TRBJ2-1; 8 nucleotides line up with TRBD1. Germline V gene sequence: CDR1 SQVTM, CDR2 ANQGSEA. This CDR3 has 14 residues. Trimming took 7 bases from V and 8 from J; bases not matched to a gene: 13. The CDR3 loop reads CSGGKAGGFDEQFF. The CDR3, as DNA: TGCAGCGGCGGGAAGGCAGGGGGCTTTGATGAGCAGTTCTTC.

The V gene is TRBV7-9, the J gene TRBJ1-4, with D hard to call. V was clipped by 4 bases and J by 7 bases, with 7 bases between them. Germline-derived CDR1 and CDR2 are SEHNR and FQNEAQ (reference sequence). This CDR3 has 12 amino acids. CDR3 amino acids: CASSSEVEKLFF. In nucleotides, the CDR3 is TGTGCCAGCAGCTCGGAGGTTGAAAAACTGTTTTTT.

The rearrangement joins TRBV6-2 or TRBV6-3 to TRBJ1-5; no reliable D call. CDR3 length: 13 residues. Trimming stripped 2 bases from V and 0 bases from J, with 2 bases between. Germline V gives CDR1 MNHEY, CDR2 SVGEGT. The CDR3 bases are TGTGCCAGCAGTTACCTTAGCAATCAGCCCCAGCATTTT. This encodes CASSYLSNQPQHF.

This chain connects TRBV6-4 to TRBJ2-2; D possibly corresponds to TRBD2 (6 bases). CDR3 length equals 17 residues. Trimming cost V 0 bases and J 1 base, with 12 bases left between them. Germline lookup yields CDR1 MRHNA and CDR2 SNTAGT. The CDR3: CASSDSRDSLNTGELFF. CDR3 nucleotides: TGTGCCAGCAGTGACTCCCGGGACTCCCTGAACACCGGGGAGCTGTTTTTT.

This clone appeared once. V usage is TRBV23-1 and J usage is TRBJ2-2, with 7 bases matching TRBD2. TRBV23-1 is marked as an open reading frame, function uncertain. The CDR3 consists of 19 residues. With V trimmed by 0 bases and J by 2 bases, 12 bases remained unmatched. In DNA form, the CDR3 reads TGCGCCAGCAGTCAATCCGACCGACGGGAGGCCCTAAACACCGGGGAGCTGTTTTTT. Translation: CASSQSDRREALNTGELFF.

The V gene is TRBV28, the J gene TRBJ1-2; D ambiguous. Germline V gene sequence: CDR1 MDHEN, CDR2 SYDVKM. The CDR3 has 13 amino acids. V was cut by 8 bases and J by 0 bases, with 10 bases left in between. The CDR3 reads CASHFGANYGYTF. The CDR3 DNA is TGTGCCAGCCATTTCGGGGCTAACTATGGCTACACCTTC.

The rearrangement links TRBV5-1 to TRBJ2-3, with D perhaps matching TRBD2 (6 bases). The CDR3 is made up of 14 amino acids. CDR1 is SGHRS, CDR2 YFSETQ, per germline. Between the trimmed V and J ends, which lost 4 bases and 0 bases, there was a span of 9 bases. CDR3 bases: TGCGCCAGCAGCCTCGGGACTAGCACAGATACGCAGTATTTT. It encodes CASSLGTSTDTQYF.

This clone appeared a few times. This sequence joins TRBV3-1 (or the pseudogene TRBV3-2) and TRBJ2-2, with a tentative D call TRBD1 (6 bases). Germline V gene sequence: CDR1 LGHDT, CDR2 YNNKEL (reference sequence). V lost 2 bases to trimming and J lost 0 bases, with 13 bases between them. The CDR3 spans 17 residues. Here the CDR3 DNA reads TGTGCCAGCAGCCAACTGGGGGCATTGTCGAACACCGGGGAGCTGTTTTTT. Protein product: CASSQLGALSNTGELFF.

CDR3 bases: TGTGCCAGCAGCGCCCGAGGGGAGGGCCTGAACACTGAAGCTTTCTTT. It codes for CASSARGEGLNTEAFF. The chain recombines TRBV7-2 with TRBJ1-1; perhaps TRBD1 as D (5 bases). The CDR3 is made up of 16 amino acids. V shed 5 bases and J shed 0 bases, with 16 bases lying between them. Germline V gene lookup returns CDR1 SGHTA and CDR2 FQGNSA.

The rearrangement joins TRBV7-6 to TRBJ2-1; possibly TRBD1 for D (5 bases). Trimming stripped 0 bases from V and 8 bases from J, with 8 bases between. The CDR3 runs 13 residues. Germline CDR1 is SGHVS and CDR2 is FNYEAQ. For the CDR3, the DNA is TGTGCCAGCAGCTTAGCGCTAGGGGATGAGCAGTTCTTC. It is translated as CASSLALGDEQFF.

Points on this clone: Different DNA sequences within this sample yield the same CDR3. The chain joins TRBV7-3 to TRBJ2-3, with 8 bases fitting TRBD2. The CDR3 totals 14 residues. With V trimmed by 5 bases and J by 3 bases, 4 bases remained unmatched. Germline CDR1 SGHTA, CDR2 FQGTGA. The CDR3 protein is CASSPGLETDTQYF. The CDR3 DNA sequence: TGTGCCAGCAGCCCGGGACTAGAAACAGATACGCAGTATTTT.

J is TRBJ2-5 and V is TRBV5-5; 8 nucleotides align to TRBD1. The CDR3 runs 15 residues. CDR1 SGHKS and CDR2 YYEKEE come from the germline V gene (reference sequence). The V segment lost 0 bases and the J segment 1 base; nucleotides outside the gene matches: 2. CDR3 protein: CASSLEGTGQETQYF. CDR3 nucleotide sequence: TGTGCCAGCAGCTTGGAGGGGACAGGCCAAGAGACCCAGTACTTC.

The chain is built from TRBV2 and TRBJ1-5; perhaps TRBD1 as D (6 bases). V was shortened by 7 bases and J by 0 bases, with 10 bases between the two germline ends. The germline V gene encodes CDR1 SNHLY and CDR2 FYNNEI. This CDR3 contains 14 residues. The DNA of the CDR3 is TGTGCCAGCACCTGGGGGGCTAGCAATCAGCCCCAGCATTTT. This codes for CASTWGASNQPQHF.

The CDR3 protein is CASSPLSGEGTEAFF. Written as DNA, the CDR3 is TGTGCCAGCAGTCCCCTTTCGGGTGAGGGCACTGAAGCTTTCTTT. The V call is TRBV28, the J call TRBJ1-1; D is ambiguous. The V end was cut by 5 bases, the J end by 4 bases, with 17 bases between. Germline assignment: CDR1 MDHEN and CDR2 SYDVKM. The CDR3 length is 15 residues.

This chain connects TRBV28 to TRBJ2-1, with D maybe TRBD1 (6 bases). The CDR3 is 16 amino acids. Germline CDR1 and CDR2: MDHEN and SYDVKM. The germline V and J ends were trimmed by 3 bases and 0 bases, with 12 bases remaining between them. Written as DNA, the CDR3 is TGTGCCAGCAGTTTTAGACAGGTGGGCTCCTACAATGAGCAGTTCTTC. Translation: CASSFRQVGSYNEQFF.

The chain has TRBV7-8 and TRBJ2-1; 8 bases are a match to TRBD2. The CDR3 is made up of 16 amino acids. Trimming took 1 base from V and 6 from J; bases not matched to a gene: 8. Germline-derived CDR1 and CDR2 are SGHVS and FQNEAQ. CDR3 amino acids: CASSLDFSGRVNEQFF. Written as DNA, the CDR3 is TGTGCCAGCAGCTTAGACTTCAGCGGGAGAGTCAATGAGCAGTTCTTC.

This clone was recorded a few times. The V and J genes are TRBV7-2 and TRBJ1-1; maybe TRBD1 (6 bases). CDR1 is SGHTA, CDR2 FQGNSA, per germline. The length of the CDR3 is 14 residues. The V gene lost 2 bases and the J gene lost 5 bases, with 12 bases spanning the gap. CDR3 sequence reads: CASSLQAQGTEAFF. The DNA of the CDR3 is TGTGCCAGCAGCTTACAGGCCCAGGGGACTGAAGCTTTCTTT. Full variable domain (outside the CDR3, taken from reference TRBV7-2 and TRBJ1-1): GAGVSQSPSNKVTEKGKDVELRCDPISGHTALYWYRQSLGQGLEFLIYFQGNSAPDKSGLPSDRFSAERTGGSVSTLTIQRTQQEDSAVYLCASSLQAQGTEAFFGQGTRLTVV.

A single count supports this clone. The chain joins TRBV18 to TRBJ2-1; possible D gene TRBD2, 5 bases. The V gene lost 6 bases and the J gene lost 8 bases, with 11 bases spanning the gap. The CDR3 consists of 12 residues. Looked up from germline, CDR1 is KGHSH and CDR2 is LQKENI. The CDR3 sequence: CASSPWGDEQFF. CDR3 DNA: TGTGCCAGCTCCCCGTGGGGAGATGAGCAGTTCTTC.

This clone came up once. The rearrangement links TRBV14 to TRBJ1-1; no reliable D call. Per germline, CDR1 SGHDN and CDR2 FVKESK. CDR3 size: 15 residues. Trimming took off 4 bases at V and 0 bases at J, with 12 bases between the two ends. The CDR3, as DNA: TGTGCCAGCAGCCTGTCCTGGGGATTGAACACTGAAGCTTTCTTT. It encodes CASSLSWGLNTEAFF.

In this sample, this clone turned up a few times. The chain is built from TRBV6-1 and TRBJ1-1, with 8 bases lining up with TRBD1. Germline assignment: CDR1 MNHNS and CDR2 SASEGT. Unmatched junction bases numbered 6, after V lost 2 bases and J lost 4 bases. The CDR3 extends over 15 amino acids. In DNA, the CDR3 is TGTGCCAGCAGTGAACTGGGCACAGGGGGCACTGAAGCTTTCTTT. Translating it yields CASSELGTGGTEAFF.

The chain couples TRBV7-3 to TRBJ2-5; possibly TRBD2 for D (6 bases). The germline gives CDR1 SGHTA, CDR2 FQGTGA. This CDR3 is built from 16 residues. Deletions cut 1 base from V and 5 bases from J, with 17 bases between. CDR3 bases: TGTGCCAGCAGCTTAATAGCGGACGCCGGTCAGGAGACCCAGTACTTC. It codes for CASSLIADAGQETQYF. The variable domain in full, completed from reference TRBV7-3 and TRBJ2-5, reads GAGVSQTPSNKVTEKGKYVELRCDPISGHTALYWYRQSLGQGPEFLIYFQGTGAADDSGLPNDRFFAVRPEGSVSTLKIQRTERGDSAVYLCASSLIADAGQETQYFGPGTRLLVL.

This clone was seen a single time. V usage is TRBV5-6 and J usage is TRBJ2-2, with D unresolved. This CDR3 has 16 amino acids. CDR1 and CDR2 from the germline V gene are SGHDT and YYEEEE. Deletions cut 6 bases from V and 1 base from J, with 16 bases between. CDR3 sequence reads: CASTRGVGWNTGELFF. In DNA, the CDR3 is TGTGCCAGCACCCGTGGGGTAGGGTGGAACACCGGGGAGCTGTTTTTT.

This sequence joins TRBV28 and TRBJ2-7, with D unclear. Trimming pared 6 bases from V and 3 bases from J, leaving 9 bases between. The germline V gene has CDR1 MDHEN and CDR2 SYDVKM. The CDR3 sequence is 12 residues long. The DNA for the CDR3 is TGTGCCAGCAGCCGTGCTAGCTACGAGCAGTACTTC. It codes for CASSRASYEQYF.